This T cell receptor beta chain emerged from a study of T cell responses to AZD1222 COVID-19 vaccine (dated by TCRdb to the early 2020s). Turning to the overall study: A total of approximately 250 trial participants underwent TCR sequencing, of whom some 200 had received two doses of AZD1222 and approximately 26 had received two doses of the MenACWY control vaccine. Trial participants were enrolled by age into 18-55, 56-69 and 70-plus year subgroups, with roughly 150, 30 and 60 TCR-sequenced participants respectively.

From the germline V gene (reference sequence), CDR1 is MNHNY and CDR2 is SVGAGI. The V and J ends are trimmed by 5 bases and 2 bases, leaving 16 bases between them. Including the terminal cysteine and phenylalanine, the CDR3 comprises 17 residues. Only the CDR3 portion is preserved as DNA: 51 bases, with reading frame beginning at the first base. The CDR3 regions of human TCRbeta chains were analyzed by immunosequencing. For the original study's pipeline: Repertoire TCRs were matched against a reference library of SARS-CoV-2-specific TCRs generated with the MIRA antigen-specificity platform. Breadth meant the fraction of unique TCRs that were SARS-CoV-2-associated, whereas depth meant the fraction of total T cells that were SARS-CoV-2-associated. Each spike-specific TCR was assigned to its reactive spike region and to a CD4 or CD8 class using the MIRA data. Log10-transformed breadth and depth values were compared by one-way ANOVA with Sidak's multiple comparisons tests. Sourced from immuneACCESS, this table was stored by TCRdb with only in-frame sequences that have V and J called. A share of the clones is absent; for the studies checked, an unresolved V gene accounts for under half, and the remainder has no known explanation. The V and J calls and clone size come from that table; D and trimming were worked out from the DNA. This sample is represented by about 66,000 clones; 88% of them were singletons. The top ten clonotypes cover 4% to 5.5% of the sample.

To note about this clone: The antigen it binds to is not known. No qualities accompany the bases; no much larger clone lies one base away.

Points the paper makes about the study in general: The 56-69-year group was small, and its depth increase did not reach significance, likely because of low power. Epitopes outside the regions mutated in the B.1.351 and B.1.1.7 variants were reportedly recognized by nearly half of the unique spike-specific TCRs. Because no samples from the day 14 peak response were available, repertoires could be characterized only after the peak T cell response. After two AZD1222 doses, spike-specific TCR breadth and depth were significantly higher than at day 0 and than in MenACWY recipients. CD4 TCRs associated with the vaccine covered the entire spike protein, and the dominant responses were in regions 160-218 and 743-854. Only five to seven AZD1222 recipients were SARS-CoV-2 seropositive at baseline, limiting conclusions about previously exposed vaccinees. Participants were mostly white British, with more females than males. The authors suggested clonal diversity may have been underestimated.

According to the study, the label for this sample's time point signals: about 28 days (+/-7) after the second vaccine dose. The treatment or condition label corresponds to: meningococcal conjugate vaccine given as trial control. Samples from vaccinated people were obtained from the UK trials COV001 and COV002, which included a single-blind randomized controlled phase 2/3 trial of AZD1222 (ChAdOx1 nCoV-19) in healthy adults. For TCRbeta chain sequencing, PBMC samples from trial participants were taken at day 0 and at day 28 after the second dose. This TCR came from an adult who received the MenACWY meningococcal vaccine as a control. This specimen was peripheral blood, taken 28 days after the second dose of the MenACWY control vaccine. This chain joins TRBV6-6 to TRBJ2-6, with a weak D call of TRBD1 (6 bases match). The CDR3 has the sequence CASSRDILRPGANVLTF. The DNA is as follows: TGTGCCAGCAGTCGGGACATCCTCCGGCCTGGGGCCAACGTCCTGACTTTC.